A single sample is the source of the 9 T cell receptor beta chains below, sequenced in a study of shared clonotypes between healthy human individuals. Produced via immunoSEQ multiplex PCR; TCRdb's table is partial and in-frame only. The data hold 2,500,000 or so clones, with roughly 93% observed a single time. The sequenced sample consisted of naive CD4+ T cells from PBMCs. Subset denoted: CD45RA+ positively selected. These receptors were obtained from a man aged 18-30 years in good health. Some clones in this sample may be carry-over from other donors' samples.

The chain employs TRBV2 and TRBJ2-1; 7 bases match TRBD2. Trimming took 2 bases from V and 10 from J; bases not matched to a gene: 14. Germline loops: CDR1 SNHLY, CDR2 FYNNEI. This CDR3 is built from 16 residues. In nucleotides, the CDR3 is TGTGCCAGCAGTGAACAGGGTCCCGGGGCGGGAGTGGAGCAGTTCTTC. Translating gives CASSEQGPGAGVEQFF.

This chain links TRBV6-5 with TRBJ1-2; unclear D gene. Trimming removed 0 bases at V and 4 bases at J, with 12 bases between. Germline V gives CDR1 MNHEY, CDR2 SVGAGI. The CDR3 totals 15 residues. The CDR3: CASSYSLLGSYGYTF. In nucleotides, the CDR3 is TGTGCCAGCAGTTACTCTCTTCTAGGGAGCTATGGCTACACCTTC.

The sample holds one count of this clone. CDR3 region: CASRGVTGDNSPLHF. The CDR3 DNA reads as TGTGCCAGCAGGGGGGTTACAGGGGATAATTCACCCCTCCACTTT. The chain combines TRBV6-1 with TRBJ1-6; 7 positions match TRBD1. J gave up 5 bases and V 6 bases, and 7 bases lay outside the gene matches. Per the germline V gene, CDR1 is MNHNS and CDR2 is SASEGT. The CDR3 consists of 15 residues.

The V gene is TRBV6-6, the J gene TRBJ1-5, with 12 bases aligning to TRBD1. The CDR3 loop spans 16 amino acids. The V segment lost 8 bases and the J segment 3 bases; nucleotides outside the gene matches: 8. Per the germline V gene, CDR1 is MNHNY and CDR2 is SVGAGI (reference sequence). CDR3: CASGSGTGGFNQPQHF. The CDR3 DNA reads TGTGCCAGCGGATCCGGGACAGGGGGCTTCAATCAGCCCCAGCATTTT.

The chain has TRBV5-1 and TRBJ1-4, with 8 bases lining up with TRBD1. Trimming removed 4 bases from V and 7 bases from J; junction bases left unmatched: 9. Looked up from germline, CDR1 is SGHRS and CDR2 is YFSETQ. The CDR3 is made up of 15 amino acids. In nucleotides, the CDR3 is TGCGCCAGCAGCCCTCGACAGGGGTTTGGTGAAAAACTGTTTTTT. It encodes CASSPRQGFGEKLFF.

V usage is TRBV14 and J usage is TRBJ2-3; the match to TRBD1 covers 7 bases. The CDR3 spans 17 residues. Germline V lookup: CDR1 SGHDN, CDR2 FVKESK. Germline trimming cut 4 bases from V and 2 bases from J; bases unmatched to any gene: 12. The CDR3 nucleotides are TGTGCCAGCAGCCGAAACCGGGACAGCCAAAACACAGATACGCAGTATTTT. Its translation is CASSRNRDSQNTDTQYF.

The chain couples TRBV6-1 to TRBJ1-1; TRBD1 might be the D (6 bases). CDR3 size: 13 residues. With 7 bases removed from V and 8 bases from J, the gap between germline ends came to 17 bases. CDR1 is MNHNS, CDR2 SASEGT, per germline. DNA for the CDR3: TGTGCCAGCAATTACAGGACAGATTGGGAAGCTTTCTTT. Its translation: CASNYRTDWEAFF.

The chain carries TRBV18 and TRBJ2-4, with D possibly TRBD2 on 5 matching bases. The CDR3 contains 13 residues. V lost 6 bases, J lost 5 bases, and 11 bases lay in between. Germline CDR1 is KGHSH and CDR2 is LQKENI. The DNA for the CDR3 is TGTGCCAGCTCGTCGGACGGGGAAAACATTCAGTACTTC. Encoded protein: CASSSDGENIQYF. Full variable domain (missing parts from reference TRBV18 and TRBJ2-4): NAGVMQNPRHLVRRRGQEARLRCSPMKGHSHVYWYRQLPEEGLKFMVYLQKENIIDESGMPKERFSAEFPKEGPSILRIQQVVRGDSAAYFCASSSDGENIQYFGAGTRLSVL.

This chain links TRBV4-1 with TRBJ2-1, with TRBD2 matching over 12 bases. This CDR3 spans 17 amino acids. J lost 6 bases, V lost 3 bases, and 9 bases had no gene match. Germline CDR1 and CDR2: MGHRA and YSYEKL. The CDR3 DNA reads as TGCGCCAGCAGCCACACTCAGACTAGCGGGAGTTCCAATGAGCAGTTCTTC. It specifies CASSHTQTSGSSNEQFF.